The 9 T cell receptor beta chains in this list originate from one sample, sequenced in a study of blood T cells in healthy people across ages. For the second PCR, which ran for roughly 6 to 12 cycles, a sample-barcoded 5' primer and a J-beta primer mix were used. TCRdb redid the calling of the 5' RACE reads with MiXCR, one entry per CDR3 protein. There are fewer than 650,000 distinct CDR3 sequences in the sample; about 28% occur only once, and about 3.9% lies in the top ten. The same sample was also used in a study of T cells of mothers and their children.

The sequenced sample consisted of blood. The receptors shown here come from a boy between 2 and 15 years old in good health.

J is TRBJ2-7 and V is TRBV15, with D possibly matching TRBD1 (5 bases). The CDR3 spans 13 residues. Trimming cost V 6 bases and J 0 bases, with 9 bases left between them. Germline V gene lookup returns CDR1 LNHNV and CDR2 YYDKDF (reference sequence). This CDR3 is CATRAGLSYEQYF. The CDR3 DNA is TGTGCCACCAGGGCAGGGCTCTCCTACGAGCAGTACTTC.

The sample holds many counts of this clonotype. The chain combines TRBV5-5 with TRBJ1-1; D gene ambiguous. The CDR3 is 13 amino acids. V was clipped by 4 bases and J by 3 bases, with 10 bases between them. Germline V lookup: CDR1 SGHKS, CDR2 YYEKEE (reference sequence). The CDR3 spells CASSRTRDTEAFF. In DNA, the CDR3 is TGTGCCAGCAGCCGCACTAGGGACACTGAAGCTTTCTTT.

The chain employs TRBV6-1 and TRBJ2-5; TRBD1 aligns across 9 bases. The CDR3 has 15 residues. Trimming removed 1 base from V and 1 base from J; junction bases left unmatched: 1. Germline CDR1 reads MNHNS; CDR2 reads SASEGT. Here the CDR3 reads CASSEETGGQETQYF. CDR3 bases: TGTGCCAGCAGTGAAGAGACAGGGGGCCAAGAGACCCAGTACTTC.

This clonotype turned up a few times. The gene calls are TRBV7-9 and TRBJ2-1; a weak D match, TRBD1 (5 bases). The CDR3 loop spans 15 amino acids. The V gene's germline CDR1 is SEHNR and CDR2 FQNEAQ (reference sequence). Trimming shortened V by 0 bases and J by 8 bases, and 14 bases separated the two germline ends. The CDR3 bases are TGTGCCAGCAGCTTAGCTATCGGCTCCAGGGATGAGCAGTTCTTC. It translates to CASSLAIGSRDEQFF.

The rearrangement links TRBV13 to TRBJ1-3; no clear D. The V end lost 2 bases, the J end lost 4 bases, and 12 bases lay between the germline ends. Germline V gene data show CDR1 as PRHDT and CDR2 as FYEKMQ (reference sequence). The CDR3 sequence is 15 residues long. The DNA for the CDR3 is TGTGCCAGCAGCTTAAGCAGGCGTCGAGGAAACACCATATATTTT. Residues: CASSLSRRRGNTIYF.

This clonotype was observed a handful of times. The rearrangement uses TRBV5-1 and TRBJ1-1; 9 bases map to TRBD1. Per the germline V gene, CDR1 is SGHRS and CDR2 is YFSETQ. The junction had 6 bases not matched to a gene; V was cut back by 2 bases and J by 4 bases. The CDR3 contains 15 residues. CDR3: CASSFRKTGGTEAFF. For the CDR3, the DNA is TGCGCCAGCAGCTTCCGGAAGACAGGGGGCACTGAAGCTTTCTTT.

This clonotype was picked up a small number of times. The chain couples TRBV20-1 to TRBJ1-1; D is uncertain. Germline CDR1 is DFQATT and CDR2 is SNEGSKA (reference sequence). The CDR3 has 16 residues. V shed 3 bases and J shed 1 base, with 18 bases lying between them. CDR3 nucleotide sequence: TGCAGTGCTAGTGTTGCTAGTGGCGCAGGGAACACTGAAGCTTTCTTT. Its translation: CSASVASGAGNTEAFF.

The chain employs TRBV7-2 and TRBJ2-1; D remains unclear. Matching the DNA end better, TRBJ2-7 makes the J call doubtful. The CDR3 totals 17 residues. Germline CDR1 and CDR2: SGHTA and FQGNSA. CDR3 region: CASSLAPDRPPLYEQYF. The CDR3 DNA is TGTGCCAGCAGCTTAGCCCCCGATCGGCCCCCCCTCTACGAGCAGTACTTC.

The chain combines TRBV28 with TRBJ2-5, with a weak D call TRBD2 (5 bases). The CDR3 runs 15 residues. Germline assignment: CDR1 MDHEN and CDR2 SYDVKM. The germline V and J ends were trimmed by 0 bases and 1 base, with 9 bases remaining between them. CDR3 coding DNA: TGTGCCAGCAGTTTATGGGCCGAGGGCCAAGAGACCCAGTACTTC. Protein product: CASSLWAEGQETQYF.